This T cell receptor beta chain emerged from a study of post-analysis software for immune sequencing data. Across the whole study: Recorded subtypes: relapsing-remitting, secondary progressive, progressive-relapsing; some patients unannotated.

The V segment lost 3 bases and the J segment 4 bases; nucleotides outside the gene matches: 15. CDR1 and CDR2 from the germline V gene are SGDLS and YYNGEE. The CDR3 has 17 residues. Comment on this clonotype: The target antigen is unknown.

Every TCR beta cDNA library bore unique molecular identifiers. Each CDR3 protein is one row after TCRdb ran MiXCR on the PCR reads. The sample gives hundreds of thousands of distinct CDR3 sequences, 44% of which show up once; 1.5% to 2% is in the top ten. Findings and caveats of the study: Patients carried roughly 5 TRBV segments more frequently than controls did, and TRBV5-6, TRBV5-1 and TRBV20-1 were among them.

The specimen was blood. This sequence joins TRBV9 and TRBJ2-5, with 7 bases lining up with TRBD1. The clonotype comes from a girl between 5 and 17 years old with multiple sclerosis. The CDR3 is CASSEGVNRGAGETQYF. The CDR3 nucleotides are TGTGCCAGCAGCGAGGGGGTAAACAGGGGCGCGGGAGAGACCCAGTACTTC.